This T cell receptor (beta chain) is drawn from a study of cytomegalovirus exposure and HLA in healthy donors. PCR amplification relied on 60 Vbeta primers (plus 13 Jbeta primers). The data were produced by immunoSEQ multiplex PCR, yet TCRdb's version contains in-frame clones alone and is incomplete. This sample carries about 140,000 clones, roughly 80% of them seen once, and the ten largest clones take less than 3.5%. The sample taken for sequencing was PBMCs. This receptor was taken from a woman between 25 and 40 years old in good health and CMV-seronegative.

CDR3 sequence (DNA): TGCGCCAGCAGCCCTGGGGACAGGGGTAGTTCACCCCTCCACTTT. It specifies CASSPGDRGSSPLHF. This rearrangement joins TRBV4-1 to TRBJ1-6, with 10 positions matching TRBD1. The CDR3 is made up of 15 amino acids. V trimming: 4 bases; J trimming: 9 bases; junction bases outside the gene matches: 6. From germline, CDR1 is MGHRA and CDR2 YSYEKL.